This record looks at one TCR beta chain sequence and its context. These data are taken from a study of OX40 agonist ivuxolimab in advanced cancers. The data were produced by immunoSEQ multiplex PCR, yet TCRdb's version contains in-frame clones alone and is incomplete. The data hold some 74,000 clones, with approximately 87% observed a single time. The CDR3 consists of 13 residues. Trimming removed 6 bases at V and 6 bases at J, with 14 bases between. Per germline, CDR1 SGHTA and CDR2 FQGNSA. The source material was CD4+ or CD8+ T cells sorted from blood, sampled in a trial of the OX40 agonist ivuxolimab. The gene calls are TRBV7-2 and TRBJ1-2; D is unclear. This TCR was recovered from an adult with an advanced solid tumor such as melanoma, head and neck, liver or kidney cancer. The CDR3 coding sequence is TGTGCCAGCAGTCGGGGAAACTTCGATGGCTACACCTTC. It encodes CASSRGNFDGYTF.